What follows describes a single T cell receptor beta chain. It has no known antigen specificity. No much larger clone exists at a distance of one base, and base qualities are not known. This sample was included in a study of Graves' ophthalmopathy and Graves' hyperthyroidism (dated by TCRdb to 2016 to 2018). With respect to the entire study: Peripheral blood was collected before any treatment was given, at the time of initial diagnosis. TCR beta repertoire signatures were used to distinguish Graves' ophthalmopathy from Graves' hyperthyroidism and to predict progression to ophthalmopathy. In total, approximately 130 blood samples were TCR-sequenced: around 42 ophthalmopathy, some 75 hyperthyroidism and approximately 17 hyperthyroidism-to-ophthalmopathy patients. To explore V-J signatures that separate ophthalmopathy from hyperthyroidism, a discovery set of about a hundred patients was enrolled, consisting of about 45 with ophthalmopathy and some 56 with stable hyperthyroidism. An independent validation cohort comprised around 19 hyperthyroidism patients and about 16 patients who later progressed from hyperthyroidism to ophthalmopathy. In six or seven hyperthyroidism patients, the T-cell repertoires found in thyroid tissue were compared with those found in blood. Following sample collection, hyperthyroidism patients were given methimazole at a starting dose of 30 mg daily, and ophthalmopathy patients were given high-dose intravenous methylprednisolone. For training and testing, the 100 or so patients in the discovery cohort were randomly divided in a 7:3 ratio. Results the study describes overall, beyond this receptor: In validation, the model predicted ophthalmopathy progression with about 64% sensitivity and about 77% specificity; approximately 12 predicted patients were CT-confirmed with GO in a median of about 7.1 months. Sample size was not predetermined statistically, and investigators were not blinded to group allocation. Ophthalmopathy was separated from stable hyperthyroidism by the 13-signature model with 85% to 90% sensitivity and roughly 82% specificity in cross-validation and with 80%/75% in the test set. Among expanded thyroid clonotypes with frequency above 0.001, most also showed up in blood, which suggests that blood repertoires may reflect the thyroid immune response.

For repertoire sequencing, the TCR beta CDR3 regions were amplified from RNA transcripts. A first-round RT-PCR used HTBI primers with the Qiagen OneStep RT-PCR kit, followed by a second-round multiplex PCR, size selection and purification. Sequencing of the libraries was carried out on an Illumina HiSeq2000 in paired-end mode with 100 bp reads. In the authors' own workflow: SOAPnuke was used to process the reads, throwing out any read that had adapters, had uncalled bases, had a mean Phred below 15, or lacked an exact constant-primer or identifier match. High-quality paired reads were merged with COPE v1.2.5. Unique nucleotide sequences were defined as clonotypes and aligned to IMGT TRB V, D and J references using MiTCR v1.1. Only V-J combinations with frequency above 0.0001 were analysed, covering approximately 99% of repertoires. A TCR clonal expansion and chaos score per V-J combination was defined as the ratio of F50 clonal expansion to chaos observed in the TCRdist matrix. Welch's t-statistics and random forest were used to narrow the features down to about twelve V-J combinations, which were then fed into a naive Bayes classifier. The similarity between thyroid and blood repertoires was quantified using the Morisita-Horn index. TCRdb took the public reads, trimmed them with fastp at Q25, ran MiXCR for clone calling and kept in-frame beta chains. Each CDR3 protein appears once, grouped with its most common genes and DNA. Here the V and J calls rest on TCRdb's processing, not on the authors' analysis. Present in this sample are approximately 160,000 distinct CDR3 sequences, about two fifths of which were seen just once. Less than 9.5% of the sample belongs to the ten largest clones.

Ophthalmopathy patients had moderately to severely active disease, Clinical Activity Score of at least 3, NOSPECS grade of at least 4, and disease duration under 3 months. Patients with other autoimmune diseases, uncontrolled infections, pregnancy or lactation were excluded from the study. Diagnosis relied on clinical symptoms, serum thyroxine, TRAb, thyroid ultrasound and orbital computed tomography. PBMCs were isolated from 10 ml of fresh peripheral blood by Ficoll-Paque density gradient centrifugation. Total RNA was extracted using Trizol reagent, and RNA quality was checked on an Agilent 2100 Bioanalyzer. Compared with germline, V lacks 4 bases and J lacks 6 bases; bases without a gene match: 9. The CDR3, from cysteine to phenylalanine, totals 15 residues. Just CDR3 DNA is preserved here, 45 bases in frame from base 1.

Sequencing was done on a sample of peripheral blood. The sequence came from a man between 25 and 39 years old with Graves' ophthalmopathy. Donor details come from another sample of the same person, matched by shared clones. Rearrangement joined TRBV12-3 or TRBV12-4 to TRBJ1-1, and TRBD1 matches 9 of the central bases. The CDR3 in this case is CASSWGQGPLSEAFF. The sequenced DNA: TGTGCCAGCAGTTGGGGACAGGGACCTTTGTCTGAAGCTTTCTTT.